This T cell receptor (beta chain) was captured in a study of control samples from healthy donors and cancer patients (dated by TCRdb to 2018 to 2021). V and J are trimmed by 3 bases and 3 bases, and the gene matches miss 5 bases of the junction. The germline V gene provides CDR1 MGHRA and CDR2 YSYEKL. The CDR3 has 14 amino acids, counting the end cysteine and phenylalanine. Left in the record is the CDR3 DNA by itself, 42 bases read in frame from the first base. Library preparation employed the immunoSEQ multiplex PCR assay. Drawn from immuneACCESS, this table holds only the in-frame rearrangements with V and J called that TCRdb kept. Clones are partly lost; checked studies trace under half to an unresolved V gene and leave the rest unexplained. The sample data list 100,000 to 150,000 clones, and more than 85% of these were observed just once. The ten largest account for roughly 8.7% of the sample.

About this clone: The target of this receptor is not known. No much larger clone is present one base from it, and per-base qualities are unavailable.

The sequence was collected from a man aged 18 to 30 in good health. In this chain, TRBV4-1 is recombined with TRBJ2-7, with 7 bases aligning to TRBD1. The specimen was blood. The DNA reads as follows: TGCGCCAGCAGCCACCCAGGGGGAGACTACGAGCAGTACTTC. Translated, this is CASSHPGGDYEQYF.